This TCR beta chain was captured by sequencing in a study of CXCR4 blockade with PD-1 therapy in pancreatic cancer. Trimming removed 3 bases from V and 5 bases from J, with 13 bases in between. This CDR3 spans 15 amino acids. Germline CDR1 reads MDHEN; CDR2 reads SYDVKM. Study outcomes and limitations: Convergent selection by common tumor antigens was suggested by nucleotide rearrangement counts. Tumor clonality averaged around 0.14 versus 0.05 in healthy blood, not predicting survival. Sequencing covered TCRbeta chains only, not alpha chains.

No neoadjuvant therapy was given before resection to the patients supplying these archived tumor blocks. The repertoire was sequenced with immunoSEQ multiplex PCR; TCRdb's copy has only in-frame clones and lacks some. The sample includes some 16,000 clones, around 70% of them seen just once. A few counts support this clone. What it binds is not known. This TCR was sampled from a human donor with pancreatic ductal adenocarcinoma. Sequencing input: tumor tissue. The chain carries TRBV28 and TRBJ1-4; a weak D match, TRBD1 (6 bases). CDR3 protein: CASSFQLGANEKLFF. The DNA of the CDR3 is TGTGCCAGCAGTTTTCAGCTGGGGGCCAATGAAAAACTGTTTTTT.